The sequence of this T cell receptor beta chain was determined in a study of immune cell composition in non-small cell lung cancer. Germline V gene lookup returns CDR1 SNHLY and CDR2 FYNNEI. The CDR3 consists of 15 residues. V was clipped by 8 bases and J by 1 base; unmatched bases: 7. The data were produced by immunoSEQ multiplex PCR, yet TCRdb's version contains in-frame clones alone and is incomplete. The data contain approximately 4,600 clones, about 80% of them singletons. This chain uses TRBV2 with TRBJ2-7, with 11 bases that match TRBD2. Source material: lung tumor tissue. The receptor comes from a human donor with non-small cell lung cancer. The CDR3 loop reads CASPPVAGGSYEQYF. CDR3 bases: TGTGCCAGCCCTCCGGTAGCGGGAGGGTCCTACGAGCAGTACTTC. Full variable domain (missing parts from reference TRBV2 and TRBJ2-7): EPEVTQTPSHQVTQMGQEVILRCVPISNHLYFYWYRQILGQKVEFLVSFYNNEISEKSEIFDDQFSVERPDGSNFTLKIRSTKLEDSAMYFCASPPVAGGSYEQYFGPGTRLTVT.